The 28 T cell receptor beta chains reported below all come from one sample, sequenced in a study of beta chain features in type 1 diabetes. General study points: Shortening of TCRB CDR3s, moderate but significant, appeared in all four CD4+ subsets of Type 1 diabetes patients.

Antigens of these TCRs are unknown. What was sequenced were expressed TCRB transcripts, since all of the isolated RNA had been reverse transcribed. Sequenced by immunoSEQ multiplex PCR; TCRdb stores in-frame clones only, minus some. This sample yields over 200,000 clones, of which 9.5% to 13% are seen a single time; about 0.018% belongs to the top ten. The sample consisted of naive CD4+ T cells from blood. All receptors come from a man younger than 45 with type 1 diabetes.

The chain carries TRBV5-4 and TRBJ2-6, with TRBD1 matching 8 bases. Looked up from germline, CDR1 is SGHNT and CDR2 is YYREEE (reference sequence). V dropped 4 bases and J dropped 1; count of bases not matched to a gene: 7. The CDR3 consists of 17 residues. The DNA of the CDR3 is TGTGCCAGCAGCCTGGACAGGGAAGCTTCTGGGGCCAACGTCCTGACTTTC. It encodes CASSLDREASGANVLTF.

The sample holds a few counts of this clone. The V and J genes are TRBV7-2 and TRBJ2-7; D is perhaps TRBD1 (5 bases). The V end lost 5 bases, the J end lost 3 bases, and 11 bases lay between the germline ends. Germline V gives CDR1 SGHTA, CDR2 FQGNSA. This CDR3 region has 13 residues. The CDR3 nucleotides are TGTGCCAGCAGCCTTCAGGGTTTCTACGAGCAGTACTTC. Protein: CASSLQGFYEQYF.

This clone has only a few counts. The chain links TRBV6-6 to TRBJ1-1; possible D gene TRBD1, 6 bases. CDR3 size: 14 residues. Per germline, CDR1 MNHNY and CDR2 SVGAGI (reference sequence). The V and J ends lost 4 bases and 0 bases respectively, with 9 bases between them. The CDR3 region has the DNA TGTGCCAGCAGTTTCGGACAGATGAACACTGAAGCTTTCTTT. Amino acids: CASSFGQMNTEAFF.

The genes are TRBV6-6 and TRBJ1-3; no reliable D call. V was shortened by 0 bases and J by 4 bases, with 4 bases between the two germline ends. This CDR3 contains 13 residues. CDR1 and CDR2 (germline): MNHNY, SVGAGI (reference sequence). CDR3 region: CASSYSQGNTIYF. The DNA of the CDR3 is TGTGCCAGCAGTTACTCGCAGGGAAACACCATATATTTT.

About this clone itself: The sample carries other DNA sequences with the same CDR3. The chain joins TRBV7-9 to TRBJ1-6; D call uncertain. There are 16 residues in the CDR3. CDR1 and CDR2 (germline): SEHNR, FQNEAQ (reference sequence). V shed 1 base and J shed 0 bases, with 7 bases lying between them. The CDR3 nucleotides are TGTGCCAGCAGCTTAGGAGAGAGCTCCTATAATTCACCCCTCCACTTT. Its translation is CASSLGESSYNSPLHF.

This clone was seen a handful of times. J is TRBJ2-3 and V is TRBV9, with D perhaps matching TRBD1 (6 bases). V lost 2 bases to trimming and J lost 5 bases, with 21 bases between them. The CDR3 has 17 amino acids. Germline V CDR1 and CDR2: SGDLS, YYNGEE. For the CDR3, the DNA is TGTGCCAGCAGCGTGGGCCTACAGGGCCTGTTCGTAGATACGCAGTATTTT. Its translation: CASSVGLQGLFVDTQYF.

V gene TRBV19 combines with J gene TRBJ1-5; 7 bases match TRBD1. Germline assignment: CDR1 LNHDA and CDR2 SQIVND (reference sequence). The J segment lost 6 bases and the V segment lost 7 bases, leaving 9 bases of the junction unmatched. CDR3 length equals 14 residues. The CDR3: CASTSDRVTQPQHF. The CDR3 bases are TGTGCCAGTACCTCTGACAGGGTAACTCAGCCCCAGCATTTT.

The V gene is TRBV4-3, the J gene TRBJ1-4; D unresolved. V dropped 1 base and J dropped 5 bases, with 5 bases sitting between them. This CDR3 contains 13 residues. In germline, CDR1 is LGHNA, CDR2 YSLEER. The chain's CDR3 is CASSQVQNEKLFF. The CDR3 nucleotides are TGCGCCAGCAGCCAAGTCCAGAATGAAAAACTGTTTTTT.

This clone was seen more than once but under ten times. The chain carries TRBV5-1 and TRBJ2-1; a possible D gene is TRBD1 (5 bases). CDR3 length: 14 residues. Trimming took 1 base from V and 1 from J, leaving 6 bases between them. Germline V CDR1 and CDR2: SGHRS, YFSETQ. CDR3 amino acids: CASSLRQSYNEQFF. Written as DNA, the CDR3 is TGCGCCAGCAGCTTGAGACAGTCCTACAATGAGCAGTTCTTC. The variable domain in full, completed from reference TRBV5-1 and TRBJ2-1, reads KAGVTQTPRYLIKTRGQQVTLSCSPISGHRSVSWYQQTPGQGLQFLFEYFSETQRNKGNFPGRFSGRQFSNSRSEMNVSTLELGDSALYLCASSLRQSYNEQFFGPGTRLTVL.

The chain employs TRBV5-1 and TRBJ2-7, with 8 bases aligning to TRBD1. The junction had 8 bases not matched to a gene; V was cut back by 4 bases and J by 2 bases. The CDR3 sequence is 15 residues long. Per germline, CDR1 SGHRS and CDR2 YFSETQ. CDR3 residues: CASSVRGQATYEQYF. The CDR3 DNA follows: TGCGCCAGCAGCGTTAGGGGACAGGCAACCTACGAGCAGTACTTC.

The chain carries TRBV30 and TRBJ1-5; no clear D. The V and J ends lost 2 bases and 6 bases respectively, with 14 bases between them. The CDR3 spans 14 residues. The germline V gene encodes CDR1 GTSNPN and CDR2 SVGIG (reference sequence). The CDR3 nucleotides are TGTGCCTGGAGTACCACCCTCCGGGGTCAGCCCCAGCATTTT. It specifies CAWSTTLRGQPQHF.

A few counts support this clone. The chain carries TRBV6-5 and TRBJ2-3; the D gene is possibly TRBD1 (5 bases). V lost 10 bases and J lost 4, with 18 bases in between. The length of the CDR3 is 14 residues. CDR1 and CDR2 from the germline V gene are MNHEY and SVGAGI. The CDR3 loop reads CATHGPGFADTQYF. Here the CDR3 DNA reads TGTGCCACCCACGGGCCAGGGTTTGCAGATACGCAGTATTTT.

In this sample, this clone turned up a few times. This CDR3 is CASSAPGTVNSPLHF. CDR3 DNA sequence: TGTGCCAGCAGCGCCCCCGGGACAGTGAATTCACCCCTCCACTTT. V is TRBV9 and J is TRBJ1-6, with TRBD1 matching over 7 bases. The ends lost 3 bases at V and 7 bases at J; junction bases unmatched: 7. The CDR3 is 15 amino acids. Germline-derived CDR1 and CDR2 are SGDLS and YYNGEE. Full variable domain (remainder filled in from reference TRBV9 and TRBJ1-6): DSGVTQTPKHLITATGQRVTLRCSPRSGDLSVYWYQQSLDQGLQFLIQYYNGEERAKGNILERFSAQQFPDLHSELNLSSLELGDSALYFCASSAPGTVNSPLHFGNGTRLTVT.

The CDR3 spells CASSLRTSGGAIGETQYF. CDR3 in DNA: TGTGCCAGCAGCTTGCGGACTAGCGGGGGGGCCATCGGAGAGACCCAGTACTTC. This chain uses TRBV5-4 with TRBJ2-5; 15 bases match TRBD2. The CDR3 is made up of 18 amino acids. Germline V gene data show CDR1 as SGHNT and CDR2 as YYREEE (reference sequence). The trim removed 1 base at V and 4 bases at J, leaving 8 bases unmatched.

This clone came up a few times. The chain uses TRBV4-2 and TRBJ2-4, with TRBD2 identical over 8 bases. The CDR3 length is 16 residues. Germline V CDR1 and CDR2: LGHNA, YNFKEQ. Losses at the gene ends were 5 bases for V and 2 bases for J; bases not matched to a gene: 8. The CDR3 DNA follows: TGTGCCAGCAGCACTAGCGGACTCCAGACCAAAAACATTCAGTACTTC. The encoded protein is CASSTSGLQTKNIQYF.

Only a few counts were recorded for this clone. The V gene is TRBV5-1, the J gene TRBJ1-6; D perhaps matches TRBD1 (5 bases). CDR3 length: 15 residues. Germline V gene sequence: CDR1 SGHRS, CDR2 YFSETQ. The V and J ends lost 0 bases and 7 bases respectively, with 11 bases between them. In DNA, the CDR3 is TGCGCCAGCAGCTTGGAGGGGAGGCGGAATTCACCCCTCCACTTT. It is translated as CASSLEGRRNSPLHF.

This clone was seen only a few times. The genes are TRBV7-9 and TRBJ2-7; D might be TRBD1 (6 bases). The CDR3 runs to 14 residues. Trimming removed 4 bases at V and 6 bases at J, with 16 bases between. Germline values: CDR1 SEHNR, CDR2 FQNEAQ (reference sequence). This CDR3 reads CASSSRQATPEQYF. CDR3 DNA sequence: TGTGCCAGCAGCTCTAGACAGGCTACCCCCGAGCAGTACTTC. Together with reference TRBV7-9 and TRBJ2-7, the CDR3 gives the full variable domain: DTGVSQNPRHKITKRGQNVTFRCDPISEHNRLYWYRQTLGQGPEFLTYFQNEAQLEKSRLLSDRFSAERPKGSFSTLEIQRTEQGDSAMYLCASSSRQATPEQYFGPGTRLTVT.

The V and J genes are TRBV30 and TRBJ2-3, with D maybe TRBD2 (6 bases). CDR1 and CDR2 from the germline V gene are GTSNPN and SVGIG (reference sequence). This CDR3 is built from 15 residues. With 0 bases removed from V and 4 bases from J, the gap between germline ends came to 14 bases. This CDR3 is CAWSVLGGRADTQYF. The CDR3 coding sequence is TGTGCCTGGAGTGTACTCGGGGGTAGGGCAGATACGCAGTATTTT.

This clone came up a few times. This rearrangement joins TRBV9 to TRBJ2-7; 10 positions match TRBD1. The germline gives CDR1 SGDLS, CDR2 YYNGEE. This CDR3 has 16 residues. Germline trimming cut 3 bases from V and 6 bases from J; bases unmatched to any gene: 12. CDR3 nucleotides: TGTGCCAGCAGCGCCCAGACAGGGGGCCCTGCCTCCGAGCAGTACTTC. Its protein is CASSAQTGGPASEQYF.

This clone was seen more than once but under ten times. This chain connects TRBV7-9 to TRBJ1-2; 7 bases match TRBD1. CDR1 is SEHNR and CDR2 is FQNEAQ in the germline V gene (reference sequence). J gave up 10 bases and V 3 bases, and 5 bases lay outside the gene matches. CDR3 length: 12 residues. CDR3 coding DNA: TGTGCCAGCAGCTTGGACAGGAGGAACTACACCTTC. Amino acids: CASSLDRRNYTF.

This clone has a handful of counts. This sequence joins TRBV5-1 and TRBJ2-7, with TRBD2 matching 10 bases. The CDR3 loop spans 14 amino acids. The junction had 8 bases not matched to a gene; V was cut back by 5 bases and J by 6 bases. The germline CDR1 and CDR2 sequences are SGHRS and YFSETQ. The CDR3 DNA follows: TGCGCCAGCAGGCCTTCAAGCGGGGGGGCCGAGCAGTACTTC. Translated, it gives CASRPSSGGAEQYF.

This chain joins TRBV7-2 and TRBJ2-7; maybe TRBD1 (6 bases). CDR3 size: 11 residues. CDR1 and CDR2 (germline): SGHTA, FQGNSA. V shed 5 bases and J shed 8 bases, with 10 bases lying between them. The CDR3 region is CASSRQVKQYF. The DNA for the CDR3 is TGTGCCAGCAGCCGACAGGTCAAGCAGTACTTC.

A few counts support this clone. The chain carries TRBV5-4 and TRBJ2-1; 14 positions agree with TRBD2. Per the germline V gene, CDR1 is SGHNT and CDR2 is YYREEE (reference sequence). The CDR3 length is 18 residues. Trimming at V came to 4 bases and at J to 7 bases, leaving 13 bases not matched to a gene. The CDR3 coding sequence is TGTGCCAGCAGCCCGAAGACTAGCGGGGGGGCATGGCGTAATGAGCAGTTCTTC. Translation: CASSPKTSGGAWRNEQFF.

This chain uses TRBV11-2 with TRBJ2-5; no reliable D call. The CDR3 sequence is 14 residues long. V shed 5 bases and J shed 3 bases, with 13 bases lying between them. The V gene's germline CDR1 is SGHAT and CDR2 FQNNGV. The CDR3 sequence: CASSHSLGKETQYF. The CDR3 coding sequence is TGTGCCAGCAGCCATAGCCTGGGTAAAGAGACCCAGTACTTC.

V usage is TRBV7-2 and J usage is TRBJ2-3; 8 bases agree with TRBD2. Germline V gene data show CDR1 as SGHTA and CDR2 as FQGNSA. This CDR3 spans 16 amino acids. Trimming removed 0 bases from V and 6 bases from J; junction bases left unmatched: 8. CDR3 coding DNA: TGTGCCAGCAGCTTAGCGGTGGCGGGGGGATTGGATACGCAGTATTTT. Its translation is CASSLAVAGGLDTQYF.

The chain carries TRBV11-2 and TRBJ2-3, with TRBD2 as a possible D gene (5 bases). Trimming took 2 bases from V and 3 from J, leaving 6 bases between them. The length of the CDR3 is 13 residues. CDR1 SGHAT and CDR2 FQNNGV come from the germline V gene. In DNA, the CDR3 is TGTGCCAGCAGCTTACGGGGTACAGATACGCAGTATTTT. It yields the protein CASSLRGTDTQYF.

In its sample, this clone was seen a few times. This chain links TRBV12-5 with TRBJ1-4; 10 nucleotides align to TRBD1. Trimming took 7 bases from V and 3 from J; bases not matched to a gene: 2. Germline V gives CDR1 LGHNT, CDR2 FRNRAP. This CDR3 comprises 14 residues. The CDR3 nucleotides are TGTGCTAGTGCCGGGACAGGGGCTAATGAAAAACTGTTTTTT. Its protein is CASAGTGANEKLFF.

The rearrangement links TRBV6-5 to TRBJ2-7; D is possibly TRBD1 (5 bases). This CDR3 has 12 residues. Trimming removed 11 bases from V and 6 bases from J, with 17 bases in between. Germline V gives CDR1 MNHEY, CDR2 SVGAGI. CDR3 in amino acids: CASTSQGSEQYF. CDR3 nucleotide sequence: TGTGCCTCGACGAGCCAGGGCTCCGAGCAGTACTTC.